This entry lists 11 T cell receptor beta chains sequenced from one sample in a study of cytomegalovirus exposure and HLA in healthy donors. Vbeta (60) and Jbeta (13) primers were used in the PCR. The data were produced by immunoSEQ multiplex PCR, yet TCRdb's version contains in-frame clones alone and is incomplete. The repertoire holds under 200,000 clones, about 13% seen once, with 7.8% in the top ten. Sequencing was carried out using PBMCs. Receptors were obtained from a man in his fifties or sixties in good health and CMV-seropositive.

As for this clone: This specimen includes other DNA sequences encoding the same CDR3. This rearrangement joins TRBV6-4 to TRBJ2-3, with 11 positions matching TRBD2. The CDR3 runs to 15 residues. With V trimmed by 6 bases and J by 1 base, 3 bases remained unmatched. CDR1 and CDR2 from the germline V gene are MRHNA and SNTAGT. The CDR3 is CASSPLAGGTDTQYF. The CDR3 DNA sequence: TGTGCCAGCAGCCCACTAGCGGGGGGCACAGATACGCAGTATTTT.

The chain employs TRBV7-2 and TRBJ2-5; 10 bases are a match to TRBD1. The germline V gene has CDR1 SGHTA and CDR2 FQGNSA. This CDR3 is built from 15 residues. After removal of 5 bases from V and 6 bases from J, the junction contained 9 bases not matched to a gene. CDR3 DNA sequence: TGTGCCAGCAGCAACGACAGGGGGCTAGCACAGACCCAGTACTTC. Protein sequence: CASSNDRGLAQTQYF.

This clone was detected a few times. V usage is TRBV7-2 and J usage is TRBJ1-1, with D tentatively TRBD1 (5 bases). V lost 1 base and J 7 bases, leaving 13 bases between the germline ends. Looked up from germline, CDR1 is SGHTA and CDR2 is FQGNSA. The CDR3 has 14 amino acids. Written as DNA, the CDR3 is TGTGCCAGCAGCTTAGACAGGTACACTGTTGAAGCTTTCTTT. Translating gives CASSLDRYTVEAFF.

This clone has a handful of counts. This chain uses TRBV19 with TRBJ1-5; D unresolved. Trimming removed 2 bases at V and 1 base at J, with 12 bases between. Germline CDR1 reads LNHDA; CDR2 reads SQIVND (reference sequence). The CDR3 has 16 residues. The CDR3 loop is CASSIRPAGSNQPQHF. CDR3 nucleotide sequence: TGTGCCAGTAGTATACGGCCCGCCGGGAGCAATCAGCCCCAGCATTTT.

The V gene is TRBV7-6, the J gene TRBJ2-5; unclear D gene. The V gene's germline CDR1 is SGHVS and CDR2 FNYEAQ. The V and J ends lost 7 bases and 5 bases respectively, with 8 bases between them. The CDR3 sequence is 11 residues long. CDR3 protein: CASTPGETQYF. The CDR3 coding sequence is TGTGCCAGCACGCCCGGGGAGACCCAGTACTTC.

This clone was detected a few times. This sample also contains other DNA sequences that code for the same CDR3. The chain couples TRBV7-6 to TRBJ2-2, with 8 bases matching TRBD1. The CDR3 loop spans 15 amino acids. CDR1 SGHVS and CDR2 FNYEAQ come from the germline V gene. The V gene end was trimmed by 1 base and the J gene end by 6 bases; junction bases not matched to a gene: 4. CDR3 sequence: CASSLVQGASGELFF. The CDR3 coding sequence is TGTGCCAGCAGCTTAGTCCAGGGGGCTTCCGGGGAGCTGTTTTTT.

V usage is TRBV9 and J usage is TRBJ1-2; 8 bases match TRBD1. Germline V gene sequence: CDR1 SGDLS, CDR2 YYNGEE. CDR3 length: 15 residues. With V trimmed by 0 bases and J by 1 base, 2 bases remained unmatched. CDR3 protein: CASSVGGTGNYGYTF. The DNA of the CDR3 is TGTGCCAGCAGCGTAGGGGGGACAGGTAACTATGGCTACACCTTC.

As regards this clone: One end of the junction is discordant with germline, which a read error may explain. This chain joins TRBV4-1 and TRBJ2-3, with 7 nucleotides matching TRBD2. This CDR3 region has 15 residues. Germline V gene sequence: CDR1 MGHRA, CDR2 YSYEKL. CDR3 region: CASSRTRGGTDAQYF. The CDR3 region has the DNA TGCGCCAGCAGTCGGACTAGGGGCGGCACAGATGCGCAGTATTTT.

This clone was seen only a few times. This chain joins TRBV30 and TRBJ1-6; D is perhaps TRBD1 (5 bases). Germline V CDR1 and CDR2: GTSNPN, SVGIG (reference sequence). The CDR3 sequence is 15 residues long. Trimming left V 5 bases short and J 12 bases short, with 23 bases between. The CDR3 loop reads CAWRLTGAHVGPLHF. DNA for the CDR3: TGTGCCTGGCGCCTTACAGGTGCTCACGTGGGACCCCTCCACTTT. Full variable domain (missing parts from reference TRBV30 and TRBJ1-6): SQTIHQWPATLVQPVGSPLSLECTVEGTSNPNLYWYRQAAGRGLQLLFYSVGIGQISSEVPQNLSASRPQDRQFILSSKKLLLSDSGFYLCAWRLTGAHVGPLHFGNGTRLTVT.

The rearrangement links TRBV2 to TRBJ1-6; TRBD1 aligns across 7 bases. In germline, CDR1 is SNHLY, CDR2 FYNNEI. This CDR3 comprises 16 residues. V dropped 7 bases and J dropped 5; count of bases not matched to a gene: 11. Here the CDR3 reads CASTSLGTANNSPLHF. The CDR3 DNA sequence: TGTGCCAGCACAAGCCTAGGGACAGCTAATAATTCACCCCTCCACTTT.

The chain has TRBV4-3 and TRBJ1-4; D is unclear. With 1 base removed from V and 8 bases from J, the gap between germline ends came to 14 bases. CDR1 LGHNA and CDR2 YSLEER come from the germline V gene. The CDR3 runs to 15 residues. DNA for the CDR3: TGCGCCAGCAGCCAAGGATCCGTGGTGAGGGAAAAACTGTTTTTT. Its translation is CASSQGSVVREKLFF.